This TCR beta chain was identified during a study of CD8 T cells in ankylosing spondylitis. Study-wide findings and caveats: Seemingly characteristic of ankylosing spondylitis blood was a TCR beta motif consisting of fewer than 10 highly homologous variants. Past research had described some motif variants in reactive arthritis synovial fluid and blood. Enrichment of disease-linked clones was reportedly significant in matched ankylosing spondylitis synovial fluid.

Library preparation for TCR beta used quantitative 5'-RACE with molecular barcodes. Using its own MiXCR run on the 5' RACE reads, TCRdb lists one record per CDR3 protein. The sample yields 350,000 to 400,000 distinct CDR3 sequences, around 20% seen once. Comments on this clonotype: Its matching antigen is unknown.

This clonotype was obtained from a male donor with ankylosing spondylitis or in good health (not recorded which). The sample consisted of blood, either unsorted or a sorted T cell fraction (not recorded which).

The CDR3: CASPTPSSSYNEQFF. For the CDR3, the DNA is TGTGCCAGCCCCACTCCATCGAGCTCCTACAATGAGCAGTTCTTC. The V call is TRBV2, the J call TRBJ2-1; D not resolved. The germline V gene has CDR1 SNHLY and CDR2 FYNNEI. This CDR3 contains 15 residues. The germline V and J ends were trimmed by 8 bases and 0 bases, with 14 bases remaining between them.